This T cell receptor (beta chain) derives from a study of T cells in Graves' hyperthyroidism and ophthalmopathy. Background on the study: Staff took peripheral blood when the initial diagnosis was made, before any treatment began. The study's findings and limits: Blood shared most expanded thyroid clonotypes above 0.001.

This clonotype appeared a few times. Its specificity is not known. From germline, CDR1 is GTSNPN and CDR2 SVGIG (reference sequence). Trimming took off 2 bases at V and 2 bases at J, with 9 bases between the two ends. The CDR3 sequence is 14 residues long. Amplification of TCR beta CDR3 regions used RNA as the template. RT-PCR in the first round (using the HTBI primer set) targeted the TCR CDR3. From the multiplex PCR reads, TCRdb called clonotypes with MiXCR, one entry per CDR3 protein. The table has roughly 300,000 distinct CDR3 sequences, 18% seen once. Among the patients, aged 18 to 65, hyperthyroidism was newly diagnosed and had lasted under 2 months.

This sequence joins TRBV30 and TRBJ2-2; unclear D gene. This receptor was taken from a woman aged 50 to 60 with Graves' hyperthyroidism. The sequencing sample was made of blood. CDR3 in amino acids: CAWSFGFNTGELFF. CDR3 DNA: TGTGCCTGGAGTTTTGGCTTTAACACCGGGGAGCTGTTTTTT. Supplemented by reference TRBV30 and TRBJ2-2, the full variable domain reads SQTIHQWPATLVQPVGSPLSLECTVEGTSNPNLYWYRQAAGRGLQLLFYSVGIGQISSEVPQNLSASRPQDRQFILSSKKLLLSDSGFYLCAWSFGFNTGELFFGEGSRLTVL.